A selection of T cell receptor beta chains follows, all from one sample in a study of T-cell memory formation after mild COVID-19. Each CDR3 protein is one row after TCRdb ran MiXCR on the 5' RACE reads. The repertoire consists of about 110,000 distinct CDR3 sequences, with around 11% occurring once and the leading ten covering roughly 30%. The specimen was PBMCs or a T cell subset sorted from them (not recorded which). Source of these receptors: an adult woman who had mild COVID-19 (a few samples of this study predate the infection). Cell type and time point are not known. The CDR3 runs from the conserved cysteine through the conserved F or W. D genes are given only for firm matches. A clone size is listed for some rows: how often the clone was seen (once, few, many), or a class if it is expanded.

>few|-|TRBV7-9|TRBJ2-3
TGTGCCAGCAGCCAAGGGGTAGTGACAGATACGCAGTATTTT
CASSQGVVTDTQYF
>few|TRBD1|TRBV9|TRBJ2-7
TGTGCCAGCAGCCCTCGCGACAGGGGGCCCTACTACGAGCAGTACTTC
CASSPRDRGPYYEQYF
>-|TRBD1|TRBV5-6|TRBJ2-1
TGTGCCAGCAGCATCCGGGACAGAGAGGCCAATGAGCAGTTCTTC
CASSIRDREANEQFF
>-|-|TRBV4-1|TRBJ2-5
TGCGCCAGCAGCCAAGAGCGGGGGCGGTGGCCCTCATACTTC
CASSQERGRWPSYF
>few|-|TRBV9|TRBJ2-4
TGTGCCAGCAGCGTAGACGGGAGCCTAGCCAAAAACATTCAGTACTTC
CASSVDGSLAKNIQYF
>-|-|TRBV18|TRBJ2-7
TGTGCCAGCTCACCACTGGCTGATAGCTCCTACGAGCAGTACTTC
CASSPLADSSYEQYF
>few|-|TRBV9|TRBJ1-1
TGTGCCAGCAGCGCCTGGACAGAGACTGAAGCTTTCTTT
CASSAWTETEAFF
>-|-|TRBV5-1|TRBJ2-2
TGCGCCAGCAGCGCGACGACAAACACCGGGGAGCTGTTTTTT
CASSATTNTGELFF
>-|-|TRBV7-6|TRBJ1-5
TGTGCCAGCAGCCCGTCTACAGGGCAGCCCCAGCATTTT
CASSPSTGQPQHF
>-|TRBD2|TRBV7-9|TRBJ2-5
TGTGCCAGCAGCCCTTCGGTGGCTAGCGGGGGCCAAGAGACCCAGTACTTC
CASSPSVASGGQETQYF
>-|TRBD2|TRBV13|TRBJ2-5
TGTGCCAGCAGCTCATTGTCTAGCGGGGGTCAAGAGACCCAGTACTTC
CASSSLSSGGQETQYF
>-|-|TRBV7-9|TRBJ2-4
TGTTCCAGCAGCTCCCCGCTCGCCAGGCAAAACATTCAGTACTTC
CSSSSPLARQNIQYF
>-|-|TRBV27|TRBJ1-5
TGTGCCAGCAGTTTATCGTTACTCAATCAGCCCCAGCATTTT
CASSLSLLNQPQHF
>-|TRBD2|TRBV6-5|TRBJ2-1
TGTGCCAGCAGTTACTCGGCGGGAGGGCCGTCCAATGAGCAGTTCTTC
CASSYSAGGPSNEQFF
>-|-|TRBV3-1|TRBJ1-1
TGTGCCAGCAGCCAAGTATCCTCCACTGAAGCTTTCTTT
CASSQVSSTEAFF
>-|TRBD2|TRBV7-9|TRBJ2-7
TGTGCCAGCAGCTTAAGCGGGAAATCCTACGAGCAGTACTTC
CASSLSGKSYEQYF
>-|-|TRBV19|TRBJ2-5
TGTGCCAGTAGTACCCTCTCACAGGGAAAGGAGACCCAGTACTTC
CASSTLSQGKETQYF
>few|-|TRBV7-9|TRBJ2-6
TGTGCCAGCAGCTTAGAAGGAGGGGTAGGGGCCAACGTCCTGACTTTC
CASSLEGGVGANVLTF
>few|-|TRBV14|TRBJ2-1
TGTGCCAGCAGCCCTAGAGGGGGACATTACAATGAGCAGTTCTTC
CASSPRGGHYNEQFF
>-|TRBD1|TRBV30|TRBJ2-5
TGTGCCTCAAGGCGAGGGACAGAAGAGACCCAGTACTTC
CASRRGTEETQYF
>-|TRBD2|TRBV5-1|TRBJ2-5
TGCGCCAGCAGCTTAAGACTAGCGGCACAACTCGGGGAGACCCAGTACTTC
CASSLRLAAQLGETQYF
>few|-|TRBV12-3/TRBV12-4|TRBJ2-7
TGTGCCAGCAGTTCAACTTGGTACGAGCAGTACTTC
CASSSTWYEQYF
>few|-|TRBV20-1|TRBJ2-1
TGCAGTGGGGCGGGGACCCATGGGGTTGAGCAGTTCTTC
CSGAGTHGVEQFF
>many|TRBD1|TRBV25-1|TRBJ2-3
TGTGCCAGCAGTGGACAGGGGTCTAGCACAGATACGCAGTATTTT
CASSGQGSSTDTQYF
>few|-|TRBV29-1|TRBJ2-7
TGCAGCGTTGATTCAGGGGAATTCTCCTACGAGCAGTACTTC
CSVDSGEFSYEQYF
>-|TRBD2|TRBV7-6|TRBJ2-7
TGTGCCAGCAGCCCGCGAGGACTAGCGGGAGCAGTCGAGCAGTACTTC
CASSPRGLAGAVEQYF
>-|-|TRBV4-2|TRBJ2-3
TGTGCCAGCAGCCAACTAGCCCTACCCACAGATACGCAGTATTTT
CASSQLALPTDTQYF
>-|TRBD2|TRBV5-1|TRBJ2-7
TGCGCCAGCAGCGGGACTAGCGGGGGTCCAGGGGCCCACGAGCAGTACTTC
CASSGTSGGPGAHEQYF
>few|-|TRBV7-2|TRBJ2-7
TGTGCCAGCAGCTCCTACTTAGGACAGTCCTACGAGCAGTACTTC
CASSSYLGQSYEQYF
>-|TRBD1|TRBV20-1|TRBJ2-1
TGCAGTGCTAACTCAGGGGGATCATACAATGAGCAGTTCTTC
CSANSGGSYNEQFF
>many|TRBD2|TRBV7-6|TRBJ2-1
TGTGCCAGCAGCTTACTAGCGGGGAACAATGAGCAGTTCTTC
CASSLLAGNNEQFF
>-|-|TRBV7-9|TRBJ1-6
TGTGCCAGCAGCTCCCAGGACAGCTATAATTCACCCCTCCACTTT
CASSSQDSYNSPLHF
>few|-|TRBV5-1|TRBJ2-1
TGCGCCAGCAGCTTTGAACTGAACACCTACAATGAGCAGTTCTTC
CASSFELNTYNEQFF
>few|-|TRBV11-2|TRBJ2-7
TGTGCCAGCAGCTCTTCAGGACTACTTTCATCCTACGAGCAGTACTTC
CASSSSGLLSSYEQYF
>few|TRBD2|TRBV7-8|TRBJ2-7
TGTGCCAGCAGCTTACGCCAGACTAGCGGGACCATTATCTCCTACGAGCAGTACTTC
CASSLRQTSGTIISYEQYF
>many|-|TRBV6-5|TRBJ2-7
TGTGCCAGCAGTTCCTTGGACAGATACGAGCAGTACTTC
CASSSLDRYEQYF
>-|TRBD1|TRBV2|TRBJ2-7
TGTGCCAGCAGGGGACAGACCTACGAGCAGTACTTC
CASRGQTYEQYF
>-|-|TRBV7-2|TRBJ1-2
TGTGCCAGCAGCTTAAACCCGTCTAACTATGGCTACAACTTC
CASSLNPSNYGYNF
>-|TRBD2|TRBV4-1|TRBJ2-2
TGCGCCAGCAGTTTTAGCGGGGGTTCCTACACCGGGGAGCTGTTTTTT
CASSFSGGSYTGELFF
>-|TRBD1|TRBV4-3|TRBJ2-1
TGCGCCAGCAGCCGAGACAGGGAAGCTTACAATGAGCAGTTCTTC
CASSRDREAYNEQFF
>-|-|TRBV9|TRBJ2-1
TGTGCCAGCAGCGTAGATCCACCGGAGGGTTACAATGAGCAGTTCTTC
CASSVDPPEGYNEQFF
>few|TRBD1|TRBV12-3/TRBV12-4|TRBJ2-7
TGTGCCAGCAGTCCAGGGGGCTGCGAGCAGTACTTC
CASSPGGCEQYF
>-|TRBD2|TRBV3-1|TRBJ2-1
TGTGCCAGCAGCCAAGAACCACTAGCGGGAGGCAATGAGCAGTTCTTC
CASSQEPLAGGNEQFF
>-|-|TRBV29-1|TRBJ2-7
TGCAGCGTTGTCGGGGGGCAGTATGGGGGACAGACGATGTACGAGCAGTACTTC
CSVVGGQYGGQTMYEQYF
>many|-|TRBV20-1|TRBJ2-7
TGCAGTGTCTTACCCTACGAGCAGTACTTC
CSVLPYEQYF
>few|TRBD2|TRBV5-1|TRBJ2-1
TGCGCCAGCAGGCACGGACTAGCGGACTACAATGAGCAGTTCTTC
CASRHGLADYNEQFF
>-|-|TRBV27|TRBJ2-7
TGTGCAAGCAGTATGGCAGAAGGACGCCTCTACGAGCAGTACTTC
CASSMAEGRLYEQYF